Below are 6 T cell receptor beta chains sequenced from a single sample in a study of blood T cell repertoires in COVID-19 (dated by TCRdb to the early 2020s). To prepare the library, the immunoSEQ multiplex PCR assay was applied. TCRdb mirrors the immuneACCESS table, restricted to in-frame sequences. Some clones are absent from its copies; in checked studies, under half trace to an unresolved V gene, and the reason for the others is unknown. Within this sample are 150,000 to 200,000 clones, with more than 65% of them counted one time only. The ten largest account for about a sixth of the sample. The source material was PBMCs or T cells enriched from blood (not recorded which). These receptors were collected from a woman between 45 and 65 years old with acute COVID-19.

The chain has TRBV11-3 and TRBJ2-5, with 8 bases matching TRBD1. CDR3 size: 14 residues. In germline, CDR1 is SGHNT, CDR2 YENEEA. The V segment lost 5 bases and the J segment 4 bases; nucleotides outside the gene matches: 6. DNA of the CDR3: TGTGCCAGCAGCACCACCGGGACAGGAGAGACCCAGTACTTC. Encoded protein: CASSTTGTGETQYF.

This sequence joins TRBV27 and TRBJ2-3; 9 bases agree with TRBD1. The length of the CDR3 is 14 residues. Germline CDR1 reads MNHEY; CDR2 reads SMNVEV (reference sequence). Trimming cost V 5 bases and J 5 bases; bases outside gene matches: 5. CDR3 DNA sequence: TGTGCCAGCAGTCCCTGGACAGGGGAAGATACGCAGTATTTT. Amino acids: CASSPWTGEDTQYF.

This chain connects TRBV4-1 to TRBJ2-7; 8 bases match TRBD1. V lost 3 bases and J lost 3; bases outside the gene matches: 1. CDR1 and CDR2 (germline): MGHRA, YSYEKL. The CDR3 contains 13 residues. The CDR3 nucleotides are TGCGCCAGCAGCCAGGACAGGGACTACGAGCAGTACGTC. Its protein is CASSQDRDYEQYV.

The V call is TRBV3-1 (or the pseudogene TRBV3-2), the J call TRBJ1-2; D is unresolved. V was cut by 4 bases and J by 0 bases, with 18 bases left in between. Per germline, CDR1 LGHDT and CDR2 YNNKEL (reference sequence). CDR3 size: 17 residues. CDR3: CASSPRSIRSPNYGYTF. In DNA, the CDR3 is TGTGCCAGCAGCCCCCGGTCCATTAGATCGCCTAACTATGGCTACACCTTC.

V gene TRBV27 combines with J gene TRBJ1-1; TRBD1 agrees at 9 bases. With 0 bases clipped from V and 1 base from J, the junction kept 3 bases outside the gene matches. Germline V gene lookup returns CDR1 MNHEY and CDR2 SMNVEV (reference sequence). CDR3 length equals 16 residues. CDR3 nucleotides: TGTGCCAGCAGTTTATCGAGGGACAGGGAGAACACTGAAGCTTTCTTT. Protein sequence: CASSLSRDRENTEAFF.

This clone has just a few counts. This sequence joins TRBV2 and TRBJ1-3, with no clear D. Germline lookup yields CDR1 SNHLY and CDR2 FYNNEI. The CDR3 consists of 17 residues. The V gene lost 6 bases and the J gene lost 0 bases, with 18 bases spanning the gap. The DNA for the CDR3 is TGTGCCAGCAGGGGAGCTACTAGGACTACCTCTGGAAACACCATATATTTT. This sequence encodes CASRGATRTTSGNTIYF. The full variable domain, completed using reference TRBV2 and TRBJ1-3, is EPEVTQTPSHQVTQMGQEVILRCVPISNHLYFYWYRQILGQKVEFLVSFYNNEISEKSEIFDDQFSVERPDGSNFTLKIRSTKLEDSAMYFCASRGATRTTSGNTIYFGEGSWLTVV.